A single sample is the source of the 16 T cell receptor beta chains below, sequenced in a study of blood T cell repertoires in COVID-19. The repertoire was sequenced with immunoSEQ multiplex PCR; TCRdb's copy has only in-frame clones and lacks some. Of about 140,000 clones listed, 75% to 90% are singletons. The specimen was peripheral blood. The receptors derive from a woman at least 80 years old with acute or convalescent COVID-19.

The chain uses TRBV28 and TRBJ2-5, with TRBD1 matching over 9 bases. The CDR3 runs 17 residues. Germline CDR1 reads MDHEN; CDR2 reads SYDVKM. The junction had 14 bases not matched to a gene; V was cut back by 4 bases and J by 5 bases. CDR3 sequence reads: CASSSPWTGASGETQYF. DNA for the CDR3: TGTGCCAGCAGTTCCCCCTGGACAGGGGCCTCCGGGGAGACCCAGTACTTC.

V is TRBV6-6 and J is TRBJ2-7, with D possibly matching TRBD2 (6 bases). Germline assignment: CDR1 MNHNY and CDR2 SVGAGI (reference sequence). Trimming took 3 bases from V and 8 from J, leaving 23 bases between them. The CDR3 spans 16 residues. CDR3 sequence (DNA): TGTGCCAGCAGTTATTCTAGCGCCCAACCAACGGTCAAGCAGTACTTC. Residues: CASSYSSAQPTVKQYF.

The chain joins TRBV5-1 to TRBJ2-1; the match to TRBD2 covers 8 bases. The CDR3 sequence is 16 residues long. Germline assignment: CDR1 SGHRS and CDR2 YFSETQ. Germline trimming cut 2 bases from V and 0 bases from J; bases unmatched to any gene: 4. CDR3 DNA: TGCGCCAGCAGCTTTCTAGCGGGCAGCTCCTACAATGAGCAGTTCTTC. It is translated as CASSFLAGSSYNEQFF.

This clone was counted once. CDR3 residues: CASSQDSTGTGVNQPQHF. DNA of the CDR3: TGTGCCAGCAGCCAAGATAGCACCGGGACAGGCGTAAATCAGCCCCAGCATTTT. The chain joins TRBV3-1 (or the pseudogene TRBV3-2) to TRBJ1-5; 8 nucleotides match TRBD1. Trimming cost V 0 bases and J 4 bases; bases outside gene matches: 11. The CDR3 is 18 amino acids. CDR1 and CDR2 from the germline V gene are LGHDT and YNNKEL (reference sequence).

The chain carries TRBV27 and TRBJ2-1; no clear D. CDR3 length equals 13 residues. CDR1 is MNHEY and CDR2 is SMNVEV in the germline V gene (reference sequence). V lost 5 bases, J lost 9 bases, and 14 bases lay in between. CDR3 amino acids: CASSLSAGSEQFF. CDR3 nucleotide sequence: TGTGCCAGCAGTCTTTCCGCAGGCAGTGAGCAGTTCTTC.

The rearrangement links TRBV7-3 to TRBJ2-1; 12 bases match TRBD2. CDR1 and CDR2 (germline): SGHTA, FQGTGA. The junction had 15 bases not matched to a gene; V was cut back by 5 bases and J by 7 bases. The CDR3 consists of 18 residues. The CDR3 loop reads CASSPTSWTSGTWNEQFF. The CDR3 nucleotides are TGTGCCAGCAGCCCAACATCCTGGACTAGCGGGACTTGGAATGAGCAGTTCTTC.

This clone was detected only a few times. V usage is TRBV7-9 and J usage is TRBJ2-7; D remains ambiguous. Germline values: CDR1 SEHNR, CDR2 FQNEAQ (reference sequence). This CDR3 has 14 amino acids. V was clipped by 1 base and J by 3 bases, with 10 bases between them. The CDR3 sequence: CASSLDGLDYEQYF. CDR3 sequence (DNA): TGTGCCAGCAGCTTAGATGGCCTAGACTACGAGCAGTACTTC.

The chain joins TRBV7-3 to TRBJ2-1; D is ambiguous. CDR3 length: 14 residues. The V gene's germline CDR1 is SGHTA and CDR2 FQGTGA. Between the trimmed V and J ends, which lost 2 bases and 1 base, there was a span of 6 bases. CDR3 in amino acids: CASSLDGSYNEQFF. The CDR3 DNA reads as TGTGCCAGCAGCTTAGACGGGTCCTACAATGAGCAGTTCTTC.

The V and J genes are TRBV23-1 and TRBJ1-2; D call uncertain. TRBV23-1 qualifies as an ORF whose function is uncertain. V dropped 2 bases and J dropped 3 bases, with 13 bases sitting between them. The CDR3 totals 15 residues. CDR3 amino acids: CASSQLIDIHYGYTF. As DNA, the CDR3 is TGCGCCAGCAGTCAACTGATAGACATCCACTATGGCTACACCTTC.

The gene calls are TRBV5-1 and TRBJ2-7; possibly TRBD1 for D (5 bases). The V gene lost 0 bases and the J gene lost 3 bases, with 16 bases spanning the gap. The germline CDR1 and CDR2 sequences are SGHRS and YFSETQ. The CDR3 loop spans 16 amino acids. The chain's CDR3 is CASSLGFRALIYEQYF. As DNA, the CDR3 is TGCGCCAGCAGCTTGGGGTTCAGGGCTTTAATCTACGAGCAGTACTTC.

The J gene is TRBJ2-5, the V gene TRBV5-1, with TRBD2 matching 9 bases. Losses at the gene ends were 2 bases for V and 5 bases for J; bases not matched to a gene: 4. Germline-derived CDR1 and CDR2 are SGHRS and YFSETQ. CDR3 size: 14 residues. Written as DNA, the CDR3 is TGCGCCAGCAGCTTAAGCGGGAGGATGGAGACCCAGTACTTC. This encodes CASSLSGRMETQYF.

This clone was seen only once. CDR3: CALKGQGENSPLHF. CDR3 coding DNA: TGTGCTCTTAAGGGGCAGGGGGAGAATTCACCCCTCCACTTT. V is TRBV6-5 and J is TRBJ1-6; TRBD1 aligns across 7 bases. CDR1 and CDR2 (germline): MNHEY, SVGAGI. The CDR3 covers 14 residues.

This chain joins TRBV5-1 and TRBJ2-7, with D perhaps matching TRBD1 (6 bases). This CDR3 region has 16 residues. CDR1 and CDR2 (germline): SGHRS, YFSETQ. Trimming left V 0 bases short and J 1 base short, with 14 bases between. DNA of the CDR3: TGCGCCAGCAGCTTGGCATTTGGGGGCAGGTCCTACGAGCAGTACTTC. It codes for CASSLAFGGRSYEQYF.

The chain combines TRBV3-1 (or the pseudogene TRBV3-2) with TRBJ2-2; a weak D match, TRBD1 (6 bases). Germline V gives CDR1 LGHDT, CDR2 YNNKEL (reference sequence). There are 17 residues in the CDR3. The V and J ends lost 2 bases and 7 bases respectively, with 20 bases between them. The CDR3 here is CASSQTRTAGLVGELFF. The CDR3 region has the DNA TGTGCCAGCAGCCAAACTCGGACAGCCGGTCTCGTCGGGGAGCTGTTTTTT.

This chain connects TRBV30 to TRBJ1-2; D ambiguous. V shed 5 bases and J shed 8 bases, with 12 bases lying between them. This CDR3 spans 11 amino acids. Looked up from germline, CDR1 is GTSNPN and CDR2 is SVGIG (reference sequence). CDR3 protein: CAWAEGGGYTF. DNA for the CDR3: TGTGCCTGGGCGGAAGGCGGCGGCTACACCTTC.

This chain links TRBV28 with TRBJ1-3; the match to TRBD1 covers 7 bases. This CDR3 region has 14 residues. The germline V gene encodes CDR1 MDHEN and CDR2 SYDVKM. Trimming cost V 3 bases and J 6 bases; bases outside gene matches: 5. This chain's CDR3 is CASSLGQTPNTIYF. In DNA form, the CDR3 reads TGTGCCAGCAGTTTGGGACAGACCCCAAACACCATATATTTT.